Listed here are 14 T cell receptor beta chains from one sample, sequenced in a study of blood T cells in healthy people across ages. A second roughly 6 to 12 cycle PCR used barcoded and J-beta primers. TCRdb itself ran the 5' RACE reads through MiXCR, one entry per CDR3 protein. The table includes 2 million or so distinct CDR3 sequences, around 48% detected once. The sequenced sample consisted of blood. These receptors were obtained from a woman aged 40 to 50 in good health.

In the case of this clonotype: With a much larger clone just one base away, this may be a read error. This chain connects TRBV6-2 or TRBV6-3 to TRBJ2-3; TRBD1 might be the D (5 bases). The CDR3 runs to 13 residues. Germline V gives CDR1 MNHEY, CDR2 SVGEGT. V lost 2 bases, J lost 4 bases, and 7 bases lay in between. CDR3 loop: CASSYGAADTQYF. The CDR3 region has the DNA TGTGCCAGCAGTTACGGGGCGGCAGATACGCAGTATTTT.

The chain uses TRBV5-1 and TRBJ1-2; unclear D gene. This CDR3 contains 13 residues. V was shortened by 5 bases and J by 8 bases, with 16 bases between the two germline ends. Germline V gene sequence: CDR1 SGHRS, CDR2 YFSETQ. CDR3 sequence: CASSYSGSAGYTF. The CDR3 nucleotides are TGCGCCAGCAGTTACTCAGGATCGGCCGGCTACACCTTC.

This clonotype occurred a few times. V usage is TRBV24-1 and J usage is TRBJ2-3, with a weak D call TRBD2 (6 bases). Trimming removed 7 bases from V and 3 bases from J, with 10 bases in between. This CDR3 has 13 residues. CDR1 KGHDR and CDR2 SFDVKD come from the germline V gene. The CDR3 coding sequence is TGTGCCACCAGGTCGCGGGGTACAGATACGCAGTATTTT. This gives the protein CATRSRGTDTQYF.

The chain links TRBV12-3 or TRBV12-4 to TRBJ2-6; D ambiguous. The CDR3 sequence is 15 residues long. Trimming removed 5 bases at V and 3 bases at J, with 11 bases between. This chain's CDR3 is CASSNTGGGANVLTF. CDR3 coding DNA: TGTGCCAGCAGTAACACGGGTGGTGGGGCCAACGTCCTGACTTTC.

The chain recombines TRBV7-9 with TRBJ2-7; the D gene is possibly TRBD2 (5 bases). V was cut by 5 bases and J by 1 base, with 15 bases left in between. The CDR3 totals 15 residues. Germline CDR1 is SEHNR and CDR2 is FQNEAQ (reference sequence). The CDR3 sequence is CASSPRGLGSYEQYF. The CDR3 coding sequence is TGTGCCAGCAGCCCCCGAGGGCTGGGATCCTACGAGCAGTACTTC.

The chain employs TRBV6-5 and TRBJ2-3; D unresolved. The CDR3 is 18 residues long. The germline V gene encodes CDR1 MNHEY and CDR2 SVGAGI. The V and J ends lost 3 bases and 0 bases respectively, with 19 bases between them. The CDR3 region has the DNA TGTGCCAGCAGTTATAGGGTGACACGACGTCCTAGCACAGATACGCAGTATTTT. This translates into CASSYRVTRRPSTDTQYF.

The chain employs TRBV10-3 and TRBJ1-4, with D maybe TRBD1 (6 bases). Per germline, CDR1 ENHRY and CDR2 SYGVKD. The CDR3 is 15 amino acids. V was trimmed by 2 bases and J by 8 bases, leaving 15 bases between them. CDR3 nucleotide sequence: TGTGCCATCAGTGAGGCCGGGACATCGCGGGAAAAACTGTTTTTT. Its protein product is CAISEAGTSREKLFF.

The V call is TRBV20-1, the J call TRBJ2-7; 8 bases are shared with TRBD1. Germline V gene lookup returns CDR1 DFQATT and CDR2 SNEGSKA (reference sequence). The trim removed 2 bases at V and 9 bases at J, leaving 9 bases unmatched. CDR3 length: 13 residues. CDR3 sequence (DNA): TGCAGTGCTAGATTACAACAGGGGGAAGGGCAGTACTTC. Translation: CSARLQQGEGQYF.

This clonotype was detected a few times. The chain links TRBV7-9 to TRBJ2-5, with D maybe TRBD1 (5 bases). The CDR3 has 18 residues. The germline gives CDR1 SEHNR, CDR2 FQNEAQ (reference sequence). The V end was cut by 7 bases, the J end by 3 bases, with 27 bases between. The CDR3 nucleotides read TGTGCCAGCATTGAACCAGGGCAGGGCGAGAGGTACGAAGAGACCCAGTACTTC. It specifies CASIEPGQGERYEETQYF. The variable domain in full, with the rest retrieved from reference TRBV7-9 and TRBJ2-5, is DTGVSQNPRHKITKRGQNVTFRCDPISEHNRLYWYRQTLGQGPEFLTYFQNEAQLEKSRLLSDRFSAERPKGSFSTLEIQRTEQGDSAMYLCASIEPGQGERYEETQYFGPGTRLLVL.

DNA for the CDR3: TGTGCCAGCAGTTCCCCTTATAGTCCTTCTAACACTGAAGCTTTCTTT. Encoded protein: CASSSPYSPSNTEAFF. The chain employs TRBV28 and TRBJ1-1; D is ambiguous. The CDR3 length is 16 residues. Deletions cut 4 bases from V and 2 bases from J, with 17 bases between. Germline CDR1 is MDHEN and CDR2 is SYDVKM.

The chain links TRBV5-1 to TRBJ2-6; perhaps TRBD1 as D (7 bases). CDR3 length: 17 amino acids. The germline CDR1 and CDR2 sequences are SGHRS and YFSETQ. V was trimmed by 1 base and J by 0 bases, leaving 11 bases between them. CDR3 coding DNA: TGCGCCAGCAGCTTGTGGCAGGGGGGCTCTGGGGCCAACGTCCTGACTTTC. It yields the protein CASSLWQGGSGANVLTF.

The chain uses TRBV20-1 and TRBJ2-3; D possibly corresponds to TRBD1 (7 bases). V was clipped by 5 bases and J by 0 bases, with 18 bases between them. The CDR3 is made up of 16 amino acids. Germline CDR1 reads DFQATT; CDR2 reads SNEGSKA (reference sequence). The CDR3 DNA reads as TGCAGTGCTGCCCTTACAGGGGAGGCGAGCACAGATACGCAGTATTTT. This codes for CSAALTGEASTDTQYF.

J is TRBJ1-6 and V is TRBV6-5, with 7 bases fitting TRBD1. CDR3 length: 14 residues. Germline lookup yields CDR1 MNHEY and CDR2 SVGAGI. The V and J ends lost 5 bases and 4 bases, in that order; junction bases with no gene match: 2. In DNA, the CDR3 is TGTGCCAGCAGTGTGGGACAGTATAATTCACCCCTCCACTTT. Its translation is CASSVGQYNSPLHF.

This clonotype was found a few times. This chain connects TRBV7-2 to TRBJ2-1; 9 bases map to TRBD2. V lost 1 base to trimming and J lost 3 bases; unmatched junction nucleotides: 4. Per the germline V gene, CDR1 is SGHTA and CDR2 is FQGNSA. The CDR3 consists of 16 residues. The CDR3 here is CASSLGIAGVYNEQFF. The CDR3 DNA sequence: TGTGCCAGCAGCTTAGGTATAGCGGGGGTCTACAATGAGCAGTTCTTC. The full variable domain, in which reference TRBV7-2 and TRBJ2-1 provide the parts outside the CDR3, is GAGVSQSPSNKVTEKGKDVELRCDPISGHTALYWYRQSLGQGLEFLIYFQGNSAPDKSGLPSDRFSAERTGGSVSTLTIQRTQQEDSAVYLCASSLGIAGVYNEQFFGPGTRLTVL.